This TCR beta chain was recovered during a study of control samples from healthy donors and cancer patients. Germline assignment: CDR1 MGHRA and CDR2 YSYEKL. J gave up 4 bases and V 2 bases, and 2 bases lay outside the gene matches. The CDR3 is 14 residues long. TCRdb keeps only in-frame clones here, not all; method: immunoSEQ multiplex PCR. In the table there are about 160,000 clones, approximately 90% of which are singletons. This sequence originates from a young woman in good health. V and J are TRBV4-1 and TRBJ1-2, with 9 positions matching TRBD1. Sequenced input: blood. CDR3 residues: CASSQPTGGYGYTF. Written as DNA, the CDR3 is TGCGCCAGCAGCCAACCGACAGGGGGCTATGGCTACACCTTC.